Shown below are 20 T cell receptor beta chains from a single sample sequenced in a study of radiotherapy plus CTLA-4 blockade in lung cancer. Clones were read by immunoSEQ multiplex PCR, and TCRdb kept only the in-frame ones, dropping some. The table has 86,000 or so clones, 78% seen once; the top ten hold around 4%. Sequenced here: peripheral blood, sampled from a patient treated with radiotherapy plus ipilimumab. The origin of the receptors is a human donor with non-small cell lung cancer who had a partial response to radiotherapy plus ipilimumab. Some clones in this sample may be carry-over from other donors' samples.

The V gene is TRBV28, the J gene TRBJ1-2, with a weak D call TRBD1 (5 bases). CDR1 and CDR2 (germline): MDHEN, SYDVKM. Trimming took 2 bases from V and 7 from J, leaving 14 bases between them. The CDR3 consists of 14 residues. The CDR3 nucleotides are TGTGCCAGCAGTTTACCAGGGTCCCAACGTGGCTACACCTTC. It yields the protein CASSLPGSQRGYTF.

The chain has TRBV6-5 and TRBJ1-2, with unresolved D. The CDR3 runs to 15 residues. V was cut by 0 bases and J by 1 base, with 9 bases left in between. Germline assignment: CDR1 MNHEY and CDR2 SVGAGI. The CDR3 loop reads CASSYSKADNYGYTF. The DNA for the CDR3 is TGTGCCAGCAGTTACTCGAAGGCGGATAACTATGGCTACACCTTC.

In DNA, the CDR3 is TGTGCCAGCAGTCCTGGACAGGGCGGCACCGGGGAGCTGTTTTTT. Protein: CASSPGQGGTGELFF. V is TRBV2 and J is TRBJ2-2; 8 bases line up with TRBD1. Losses at the gene ends were 5 bases for V and 4 bases for J; bases not matched to a gene: 6. CDR3 length: 15 amino acids. From germline, CDR1 is SNHLY and CDR2 FYNNEI.

This chain joins TRBV11-3 and TRBJ2-2, with 10 bases fitting TRBD2. CDR3 length equals 15 residues. Germline CDR1 reads SGHNT; CDR2 reads YENEEA. After removal of 5 bases from V and 6 bases from J, the junction contained 6 bases not matched to a gene. Here the CDR3 reads CASSLAGADSGELFF. DNA of the CDR3: TGTGCCAGCAGCCTAGCGGGAGCCGATTCCGGGGAGCTGTTTTTT.

This clone was detected only once. The chain couples TRBV10-1 to TRBJ1-1; 9 bases fit TRBD1. From germline, CDR1 is WNHNN and CDR2 SYGVQD (reference sequence). The CDR3 loop spans 15 amino acids. The V segment lost 3 bases and the J segment 4 bases; nucleotides outside the gene matches: 6. CDR3 coding DNA: TGCGCCAGCAGTGATACCGGGACAGGGACCACTGAAGCTTTCTTT. It encodes CASSDTGTGTTEAFF.

The rearrangement links TRBV19 to TRBJ2-1, with TRBD2 matching 10 bases. The germline CDR1 and CDR2 sequences are LNHDA and SQIVND (reference sequence). J lost 8 bases, V lost 6 bases, and 10 bases had no gene match. This CDR3 spans 15 amino acids. The CDR3: CASSYGASGGDEQFF. CDR3 nucleotide sequence: TGTGCCAGTAGCTATGGGGCTAGCGGGGGTGATGAGCAGTTCTTC.

The rearrangement links TRBV4-2 to TRBJ2-6, with TRBD1 identical over 10 bases. The CDR3 sequence is 19 residues long. V shed 4 bases and J 1 base; nucleotides not matched to a gene: 10. Germline assignment: CDR1 LGHNA and CDR2 YNFKEQ. The CDR3 loop reads CASSPRRRTGGSGANVLTF. CDR3 bases: TGTGCCAGCAGCCCTAGGCGGAGGACAGGGGGGTCTGGGGCCAACGTCCTGACTTTC.

This clone has more than one count but fewer than ten. The CDR3 bases are TGTGCCAGCACCCCTGGGGGGGCCGGGGGCTCAGAGACCCAGTACTTC. It translates to CASTPGGAGGSETQYF. The V and J genes are TRBV28 and TRBJ2-5, with D possibly TRBD2 on 7 matching bases. Germline CDR1 reads MDHEN; CDR2 reads SYDVKM. Trimming removed 7 bases from V and 4 bases from J, with 22 bases in between. This CDR3 spans 16 amino acids.

J is TRBJ2-7 and V is TRBV7-2; 9 bases fit TRBD2. Germline CDR1 reads SGHTA; CDR2 reads FQGNSA. The CDR3 covers 15 residues. V was pared by 4 bases and J by 0 bases, with 4 bases of the junction left unmatched. The CDR3 here is CASSSLAGYSYEQYF. The CDR3 DNA follows: TGTGCCAGCAGCTCTCTAGCGGGGTACTCCTACGAGCAGTACTTC.

V is TRBV29-1 and J is TRBJ2-5, with 7 bases lining up with TRBD1. CDR1 and CDR2 (germline): SQVTM, ANQGSEA. Losses at the gene ends were 7 bases for V and 3 bases for J; bases not matched to a gene: 5. This CDR3 has 12 residues. CDR3 DNA: TGCAGCGGGAAAACAGGGGAAGAGACCCAGTACTTC. The encoded protein is CSGKTGEETQYF.

This clone was seen a single time. This sequence joins TRBV5-1 and TRBJ1-6; 11 nucleotides agree with TRBD1. This CDR3 contains 16 residues. The V gene's germline CDR1 is SGHRS and CDR2 YFSETQ. The trim removed 2 bases at V and 8 bases at J, leaving 6 bases unmatched. This chain's CDR3 is CASSLAWTGGYSPLHF. As DNA, the CDR3 is TGCGCCAGCAGCTTAGCTTGGACAGGGGGCTATTCACCCCTCCACTTT.

The chain combines TRBV5-1 with TRBJ1-2; the D is unclear. The germline V gene encodes CDR1 SGHRS and CDR2 YFSETQ. This CDR3 is built from 14 residues. V lost 0 bases, J lost 0 bases, and 6 bases lay in between. CDR3 coding DNA: TGCGCCAGCAGCTTGGCAACAGCTAACTATGGCTACACCTTC. Its protein is CASSLATANYGYTF.

This chain links TRBV5-1 with TRBJ2-3, with 7 bases that match TRBD1. Germline assignment: CDR1 SGHRS and CDR2 YFSETQ. Germline trimming cut 0 bases from V and 6 bases from J; bases unmatched to any gene: 4. The CDR3 is 14 amino acids. The CDR3 loop is CASSLGQGVDTQYF. DNA of the CDR3: TGCGCCAGCAGCTTGGGACAGGGAGTGGATACGCAGTATTTT.

V is TRBV7-8 and J is TRBJ1-2; D not certain. The CDR3 has 12 residues. V lost 2 bases and J lost 5, with 6 bases in between. In germline, CDR1 is SGHVS, CDR2 FQNEAQ. The CDR3 nucleotides read TGTGCCAGCAGCTTAACAGAGTATGGCTACACCTTC. Translated: CASSLTEYGYTF.

This sequence joins TRBV5-1 and TRBJ2-7, with 12 bases fitting TRBD2. Germline lookup yields CDR1 SGHRS and CDR2 YFSETQ. The CDR3 has 15 residues. V trimming: 4 bases; J trimming: 4 bases; junction bases outside the gene matches: 6. CDR3 loop: CASSTRLAGVYEQYF. CDR3 DNA sequence: TGCGCCAGCAGCACCCGACTAGCGGGAGTGTACGAGCAGTACTTC.

The V and J genes are TRBV2 and TRBJ2-7, with 10 bases lining up with TRBD2. CDR3 length: 13 residues. Losses at the gene ends were 6 bases for V and 4 bases for J; bases not matched to a gene: 3. The germline CDR1 and CDR2 sequences are SNHLY and FYNNEI. This chain's CDR3 is CASSRTSGYEQYF. CDR3 in DNA: TGTGCCAGCAGCCGGACTAGCGGATACGAGCAGTACTTC.

The J gene is TRBJ2-3, the V gene TRBV7-6, with no clear D. Germline CDR1 reads SGHVS; CDR2 reads FNYEAQ. The CDR3 is 14 residues long. V was clipped by 2 bases and J by 2 bases, with 8 bases between them. The CDR3 loop is CASSLNTVTDTQYF. The CDR3 DNA follows: TGTGCCAGCAGCTTAAATACAGTCACAGATACGCAGTATTTT.

The chain recombines TRBV28 with TRBJ2-2; D gene unclear. Trimming took 8 bases from V and 3 from J, leaving 10 bases between them. The CDR3 runs 13 residues. The germline CDR1 and CDR2 sequences are MDHEN and SYDVKM. CDR3: CASRLPHTGELFF. In DNA form, the CDR3 reads TGTGCCAGCCGGTTGCCACACACCGGGGAGCTGTTTTTT.

The chain is built from TRBV5-1 and TRBJ1-2; no definite D call. This CDR3 comprises 14 residues. Trimming removed 5 bases at V and 1 base at J, with 12 bases between. Germline lookup yields CDR1 SGHRS and CDR2 YFSETQ. The chain's CDR3 is CASREGGSNYGYTF. The CDR3 DNA follows: TGCGCCAGCAGGGAGGGAGGCAGTAACTATGGCTACACCTTC.

The V call is TRBV28, the J call TRBJ2-7; TRBD2 is a possible D gene (5 bases). The CDR3 has 15 amino acids. V shed 5 bases and J shed 6 bases, with 20 bases lying between them. From germline, CDR1 is MDHEN and CDR2 SYDVKM. The CDR3 sequence: CASSRGRWASGEQYF. CDR3 bases: TGTGCCAGCAGTAGAGGGAGATGGGCGTCGGGCGAGCAGTACTTC.